The clone carrying this T cell receptor beta chain appeared a few times. The CDR3 runs to 14 residues. Germline values: CDR1 SGHNT, CDR2 YENEEA. The V gene lost 5 bases and the J gene lost 4 bases, with 14 bases spanning the gap. This sample was included in a study of sequential checkpoint blockade in melanoma. As for treatment: randomized to nivolumab then ipilimumab (arm A) or the reverse (arm B). TCRdb's table, derived via immunoSEQ multiplex PCR, lists solely in-frame clones and lacks some. The sample carries 10,000 to 15,000 clones, roughly a fifth recorded once. The source was tumor tissue (inferred from file names), collected from a patient given nivolumab and ipilimumab in sequence. The TCR was taken from a human donor with melanoma. The V call is TRBV11-3, the J call TRBJ1-1, with unresolved D. The CDR3 protein is CASSPQLHGTEAFF. The DNA of the CDR3 is TGTGCCAGCAGCCCCCAATTGCACGGCACTGAAGCTTTCTTT.